The subject of this entry is one T cell receptor beta chain. The trim removed 1 base at V and 1 base at J, leaving 7 bases unmatched. Germline assignment: CDR1 MGHRA and CDR2 YSYEKL. The CDR3 covers 19 residues. This entry comes from a study of blood T cell repertoires in COVID-19. About the research overall: Sites in the United States, Italy and Spain provided acute and convalescent COVID-19 samples. T cells, B-cell-depleted T cells, or PBMCs provided the cDNA or gDNA that served as material.

In the original analysis: Reference gene primers were amplified, and this amplification served to estimate nucleated cell counts. Clones were read by immunoSEQ multiplex PCR, and TCRdb kept only the in-frame ones, dropping some. V, J and clone size derive from that table, while D and trimming were established from the DNA sequence. The sample has about 280,000 clones, about nine tenths seen once. What was sequenced was peripheral blood. This clonotype was obtained from a woman aged 40 to 55 who had recovered from COVID-19. V is TRBV4-1 and J is TRBJ2-1, with 13 bases aligning to TRBD2. The CDR3 DNA reads TGCGCCAGCAGCCAAGGACTAGCGGGAGGTAATCCGTCCTACAATGAGCAGTTCTTC. This translates into CASSQGLAGGNPSYNEQFF.